The 8 T cell receptor beta chains given below trace back to one sample, sequenced in a study of blood T cell repertoires in COVID-19. Clones were sequenced by immunoSEQ multiplex PCR, and TCRdb holds only the in-frame ones, with some missing. In the table there are about 160,000 clones, just over 85% of which are singletons. The sequenced sample was peripheral blood. Receptor source: a man aged 45 to 65 with active or convalescent COVID-19.

The genes are TRBV6-5 and TRBJ1-2, with 10 bases lining up with TRBD1. CDR1 is MNHEY and CDR2 is SVGAGI in the germline V gene. The CDR3 contains 14 residues. Unmatched junction bases numbered 4, after V lost 5 bases and J lost 4 bases. The CDR3 loop reads CASSRQGAVYGYTF. In nucleotides, the CDR3 is TGTGCCAGCAGTAGACAGGGGGCTGTCTATGGCTACACCTTC.

This chain joins TRBV2 and TRBJ2-1, with D perhaps TRBD2 (5 bases). In germline, CDR1 is SNHLY, CDR2 FYNNEI. V gave up 6 bases and J gave up 7 bases, with 19 bases separating them. The CDR3 loop spans 15 amino acids. The CDR3 sequence is CASRVDSGVTNEQFF. The DNA of the CDR3 is TGTGCCAGCAGAGTAGATTCCGGGGTTACAAATGAGCAGTTCTTC.

The chain employs TRBV19 and TRBJ1-1, with D possibly matching TRBD1 (5 bases). The germline CDR1 and CDR2 sequences are LNHDA and SQIVND (reference sequence). The CDR3 totals 12 residues. Trimming took off 9 bases at V and 8 bases at J, with 16 bases between the two ends. The CDR3: CASDSRIGEAFF. The DNA of the CDR3 is TGTGCCAGCGACAGTCGGATAGGAGAAGCTTTCTTT. Filled out from reference TRBV19 and TRBJ1-1, the complete variable domain reads DGGITQSPKYLFRKEGQNVTLSCEQNLNHDAMYWYRQDPGQGLRLIYYSQIVNDFQKGDIAEGYSVSREKKESFPLTVTSAQKNPTAFYLCASDSRIGEAFFGQGTRLTVV.

The genes are TRBV25-1 and TRBJ2-1; 11 bases line up with TRBD2. The CDR3 sequence is 17 residues long. Germline V gene data show CDR1 as MGHDK and CDR2 as SYGVNS. Losses at the gene ends were 6 bases for V and 2 bases for J; bases not matched to a gene: 9. In nucleotides, the CDR3 is TGTGCCAGCAGCGAGGCGCTAGCGGGAGGTCCCTACAATGAGCAGTTCTTC. This codes for CASSEALAGGPYNEQFF.

This chain connects TRBV7-9 to TRBJ1-5; 11 bases match TRBD1. CDR1 and CDR2 (germline): SEHNR, FQNEAQ (reference sequence). The CDR3 totals 16 residues. V gave up 2 bases and J gave up 4 bases; unmatched junction bases: 4. Here the CDR3 DNA reads TGTGCCAGCAGCTTATTTGGGACAGGGGGGAATCAGCCCCAGCATTTT. This translates into CASSLFGTGGNQPQHF.

This clone turned up a few times. V gene TRBV9 combines with J gene TRBJ2-7; D gene uncertain. The V gene lost 0 bases and the J gene lost 2 bases, with 12 bases spanning the gap. This CDR3 spans 15 amino acids. Germline CDR1 SGDLS, CDR2 YYNGEE. The CDR3 bases are TGTGCCAGCAGCGTAGATCCCACAGCTACCTACGAGCAGTACTTC. It encodes CASSVDPTATYEQYF.

This chain uses TRBV2 with TRBJ2-2; 10 nucleotides align to TRBD2. The CDR3 length is 18 residues. J was trimmed by 4 bases and V by 6 bases; bases with no gene match: 14. Germline CDR1 is SNHLY and CDR2 is FYNNEI. CDR3 nucleotides: TGTGCCAGCAGCCGGACTAGCGGACGGAGGTGGGTCACCGGGGAGCTGTTTTTT. Its translation: CASSRTSGRRWVTGELFF. The entire variable domain, with the rest obtained from reference TRBV2 and TRBJ2-2, is as follows: EPEVTQTPSHQVTQMGQEVILRCVPISNHLYFYWYRQILGQKVEFLVSFYNNEISEKSEIFDDQFSVERPDGSNFTLKIRSTKLEDSAMYFCASSRTSGRRWVTGELFFGEGSRLTVL.

J is TRBJ1-2 and V is TRBV7-2; TRBD1 matches at 11 bases. J was trimmed by 4 bases and V by 5 bases; bases with no gene match: 9. The germline V gene has CDR1 SGHTA and CDR2 FQGNSA. This CDR3 has 16 amino acids. DNA of the CDR3: TGTGCCAGCAGCCTAATCCAGGGACAGGGGGGCTATGGCTACACCTTC. This gives the protein CASSLIQGQGGYGYTF.